The 8 T cell receptor beta chains presented below share a single source sample, sequenced in a study of shared clonotypes between healthy human individuals. Assay: immunoSEQ multiplex PCR; the TCRdb copy retains only in-frame clones and omits some. This sample has 450,000 to 500,000 clones; about 84% occur once, and the top ten carry roughly 13%. The source material was PBMCs. These receptor sequences come from a woman aged 40 to 55 in good health. Some clones in this sample may be carry-over from other donors' samples.

The sample holds many counts of this clone. Other DNA sequences in the same sample also yield this CDR3. The chain couples TRBV27 to TRBJ2-7, with 7 bases fitting TRBD1. This CDR3 region has 23 residues. Germline V gene data show CDR1 as MNHEY and CDR2 as SMNVEV (reference sequence). Unmatched junction bases numbered 38, after V lost 6 bases and J lost 6 bases. Here the CDR3 reads CASSARQRDTEPLLRDSLAEQYF. In DNA, the CDR3 is TGTGCCAGCAGCGCCAGACAGCGAGATACCGAACCCTTACTACGGGACAGCTTAGCCGAGCAGTACTTC.

The chain uses TRBV7-9 and TRBJ1-2; TRBD1 aligns across 10 bases. The CDR3 is 14 amino acids. Trimming took 5 bases from V and 4 from J; bases not matched to a gene: 4. From germline, CDR1 is SEHNR and CDR2 FQNEAQ (reference sequence). CDR3 sequence (DNA): TGTGCCAGCAGCAAGACAGGGGGCGGCTATGGCTACACCTTC. Protein sequence: CASSKTGGGYGYTF.

The V gene is TRBV29-1, the J gene TRBJ2-3, with 9 bases matching TRBD2. Germline V gene data show CDR1 as SQVTM and CDR2 as ANQGSEA. Losses at the gene ends were 3 bases for V and 5 bases for J; bases not matched to a gene: 12. The CDR3 consists of 16 residues. CDR3 amino acids: CSVDGLAGVRGDTQYF. CDR3 in DNA: TGCAGCGTTGACGGGTTAGCGGGAGTCCGGGGAGATACGCAGTATTTT.

By its share, this clone is medium-sized. This sample also contains other DNA sequences that code for the same CDR3. The V and J genes are TRBV30 and TRBJ2-1; no firm D call. The germline V gene encodes CDR1 GTSNPN and CDR2 SVGIG (reference sequence). Trimming removed 1 base at V and 9 bases at J, with 10 bases between. The CDR3 loop spans 12 amino acids. The DNA of the CDR3 is TGTGCCTGGAGTGACACGAGCCCTGAGCAGTTCTTC. It specifies CAWSDTSPEQFF.

The chain has TRBV4-2 and TRBJ2-3; 9 positions match TRBD2. Germline V CDR1 and CDR2: LGHNA, YNFKEQ. CDR3 length: 17 amino acids. V lost 0 bases, J lost 3 bases, and 7 bases stayed unmatched. The CDR3 coding sequence is TGTGCCAGCAGCCAAGATACGGCGGGAGGGGGGACAGATACGCAGTATTTT. Translation gives CASSQDTAGGGTDTQYF.

V and J are TRBV2 and TRBJ2-4; D might be TRBD1 (5 bases). The length of the CDR3 is 12 residues. V was trimmed by 5 bases and J by 9 bases, leaving 11 bases between them. Germline V CDR1 and CDR2: SNHLY, FYNNEI. The CDR3 region is CASSLETVIQYF. CDR3 nucleotide sequence: TGTGCCAGCAGTCTTGAGACAGTCATTCAGTACTTC.

Regarding this clone: The likely explanation is a read error, given a far larger clone one base away. The same CDR3 is also encoded by other DNA sequences in this sample. The chain is built from TRBV30 and TRBJ2-5; D possibly matches TRBD1 or TRBD2 (5 bases each). Germline V lookup: CDR1 GTSNPN, CDR2 SVGIG (reference sequence). The CDR3 is made up of 16 amino acids. The ends were cut back, 5 bases at V and 5 bases at J, with 24 bases in the middle. The CDR3 region is CAWALDGGAIGETQYF. The CDR3 DNA sequence: TGTGCCTGGGCTCTTGATGGGGGAGCTATTGGGGAGACCCAGTACTTC.

The J gene is TRBJ2-3, the V gene TRBV10-3, with D possibly TRBD2 on 7 matching bases. CDR1 ENHRY and CDR2 SYGVKD come from the germline V gene. Trimming pared 6 bases from V and 3 bases from J, leaving 25 bases between. The CDR3 covers 18 residues. The CDR3 DNA sequence: TGTGCCATCAGCCCCGCACTAGAGGGGGGGGGCAGGACAGATACGCAGTATTTT. Residues: CAISPALEGGGRTDTQYF.